This paragraph reports one T cell receptor (beta chain). In its sample, this clonotype was seen many times. This receptor's antigen is unknown. Base quality data are lacking; no much larger clone is found one base away. The record originates from a study of neurological immune-mediated disorders (dated by TCRdb to between 2018 and 2021). Regarding the complete study: Peripheral blood TCR-beta repertoires from patients with HTLV-I-associated myelopathy (HAM/TSP), patients with multiple sclerosis, and healthy controls were compared in the study using UMI-based sequencing. The approximately 110 TCR-beta libraries included longitudinal samples, technical triplicates and paired sorted CD4+ and CD8+ T-cell subsets alongside PBMC samples. Longitudinal HAM/TSP and healthy donors were sampled at 3 time-points each (about 3-45 month intervals). Of the 60 to 70 subjects in the cohort, around 15 were HAM/TSP patients, about 34 were multiple sclerosis patients, and 20 were healthy controls.

cDNA was synthesized by template-switch 5'RACE using a primer with a 10-nucleotide random unique molecular identifier that tagged each TCR transcript. Every sequencing run covered 15-18 subjects and yielded more than 170 million TCR-beta sequences. The RNeasy kit was used to extract total RNA. Using the KAPA Real-time Library Amplification kit, TCR-beta VDJ regions were amplified with primers for the TCR constant region and the 5'RACE anchor. A first PCR added sample indexes and Illumina adaptors, and a second PCR then raised library yield. After purification with Ampure beads, the TCR product of roughly 650 bp was size-selected on a 2% E-gel SizeSelection system. Before pooling, library quality was assessed on a Bioanalyzer, concentration was determined with Qubit, and library quantification was performed with the Kapa Library Quantification kit. An Illumina HiSeq 2500 sequenced the libraries paired-end 2 x 150 bp. To increase sequence diversity, roughly 24-31% phiX was spiked into each library pool. The paper's data handling went like this. The UMI-based MiGEC pipeline processed quality-filtered reads and removed over 75% of raw TCR sequences during error correction. IMGT germline references were used for alignment of VDJ genes, and clonotypes were defined by a unique CDR3 amino acid sequence together with V-J genes. Clonal expansion, Shannon diversity and CDR3 relatedness (CalcPairwiseDistances, ClusterSamples) were evaluated with VDJtools, and phylogenetic trees were built with CLCbio workbench. Expanded clones were defined as having at least 8 unique UMIs, based on coefficient-of-variation modelling across technical triplicates. The public reads were quality trimmed at Q25 with fastp and then assembled into clones with MiXCR by TCRdb, keeping productive beta chains. One record per CDR3 amino acid sequence lists the most common genes and DNA. None of the V and J calls come from the authors' own analysis; TCRdb made them. The sample data list tens of thousands of distinct CDR3 sequences, and around 11% of these were observed just once. The ten largest clones add up to more than 6.5% of the sample.

V is pared back by 2 bases and J by 3 bases, with 5 bases lying between the germline termini. The CDR3 numbers 13 residues from cysteine through phenylalanine. The only DNA kept is the CDR3, 39 bases in frame from the first base. CDR1 and CDR2 were assigned from the germline V gene as SGHAT and FQNNGV. Overall study outcomes, separate from this receptor: TCR clonal expansion was highest in HAM/TSP patients and lowest in MS patients, with MS patients falling below even healthy controls. No identical CDR3 amino acid sequences were shared among expanded clones across subjects, suggesting private TCR-beta repertoires in all groups.

The label giving this sample's time point can be read as: longitudinal time-point 1 (baseline). For unsorted PBMC libraries, 2 million PBMCs were used after storage in RNAlater at -80 degrees C until RNA extraction. Peripheral blood was subjected to Ficoll-Hypaque density gradient centrifugation to isolate PBMCs, which were then cryopreserved in liquid nitrogen. This receptor was obtained from a male donor with HTLV-1-associated myelopathy (HAM/TSP). The chain is made from TRBV11-2 and TRBJ2-1, with no D gene named confidently. Sequenced: PBMCs. Read as DNA, the sequence is TGTGCCAGCAGCTTAAAAAGCTACAATGAGCAGTTCTTC. The encoded protein is CASSLKSYNEQFF.